One sample yielded the 18 T cell receptor beta chains listed below, sequenced in a study of blood T cells in healthy people across ages. A J-beta primer mix and a sample-barcoded 5' primer were used in a second PCR of roughly 6 to 11 cycles. TCRdb passed the 5' RACE reads through MiXCR, listing each CDR3 protein once. The data hold hundreds of thousands of distinct CDR3 sequences, with 32% observed a single time. The sequencing sample was made of blood. These TCRs come from a woman aged 80 or older in good health.

This sequence joins TRBV6-1 and TRBJ2-4, with 8 bases fitting TRBD2. The V gene's germline CDR1 is MNHNS and CDR2 SASEGT. V lost 6 bases, J lost 6 bases, and 4 bases stayed unmatched. The CDR3 runs to 13 residues. The CDR3 region is CASSPGGGNIQYF. Here the CDR3 DNA reads TGTGCCAGCAGCCCCGGGGGGGGAAACATTCAGTACTTC.

This clonotype came up a few times. This rearrangement joins TRBV12-3 or TRBV12-4 to TRBJ1-2; unclear D gene. Deletions cut 7 bases from V and 9 bases from J, with 18 bases between. The CDR3 spans 13 residues. The chain's CDR3 is CASTSRSSDSYTF. DNA for the CDR3: TGTGCCAGCACCTCCCGGTCCAGCGACAGCTACACCTTC.

There are many counts of this clonotype. The gene calls are TRBV25-1 and TRBJ1-1; D ambiguous. This CDR3 spans 13 amino acids. V was trimmed by 1 base and J by 1 base, leaving 4 bases between them. The germline V gene encodes CDR1 MGHDK and CDR2 SYGVNS. Here the CDR3 DNA reads TGTGCCAGCAGTGAATCCGGGAACACTGAAGCTTTCTTT. Its protein is CASSESGNTEAFF.

This chain uses TRBV20-1 with TRBJ1-2; perhaps TRBD1 as D (6 bases). CDR1 and CDR2 (germline): DFQATT, SNEGSKA (reference sequence). The CDR3 is 15 amino acids. The CDR3, as DNA: TGCATGTTCCCCCCCGGGGGGGGCGATGGCTATGGCTACACCTTC. Translation: CMFPPGGGDGYGYTF.

The table lists this clonotype with many counts. The genes are TRBV9 and TRBJ2-1; tentative D call: TRBD1 (5 bases). V lost 0 bases and J 0 bases, leaving 13 bases between the germline ends. This CDR3 region has 17 residues. The V gene's germline CDR1 is SGDLS and CDR2 YYNGEE. The CDR3 nucleotides are TGTGCCAGCAGCGTAGCTAGGCGGCAGGGCTCCTACAATGAGCAGTTCTTC. This translates into CASSVARRQGSYNEQFF.

This sequence joins TRBV7-9 and TRBJ2-1; 10 nucleotides match TRBD2. This CDR3 is built from 15 residues. Germline values: CDR1 SEHNR, CDR2 FQNEAQ (reference sequence). J lost 8 bases, V lost 1 base, and 5 bases had no gene match. CDR3 sequence: CASSLGLAGVHEQFF. CDR3 DNA: TGTGCCAGCAGCTTAGGGCTAGCGGGGGTCCATGAGCAGTTCTTC.

Many counts were recorded for this clonotype. V is TRBV6-2 or TRBV6-3 and J is TRBJ2-5; perhaps TRBD2 as D (6 bases). CDR1 is MNHEY and CDR2 is SVGEGT in the germline V gene. The CDR3 totals 14 residues. Trimming pared 2 bases from V and 7 bases from J, leaving 14 bases between. Here the CDR3 reads CASSYPTGVGTQYF. Here the CDR3 DNA reads TGTGCCAGCAGTTACCCCACGGGGGTCGGGACCCAGTACTTC.

As regards this clonotype: At one end the junction does not follow the germline gene, possibly because of a read error. This chain connects TRBV7-2 to TRBJ1-1; D is possibly TRBD1 (6 bases). The germline gives CDR1 SGHTA, CDR2 FQGNSA. The CDR3 has 13 amino acids. The CDR3 bases are TGTGCCAGCAGCGGACAGAGGAACACTGAAGTTTTCTTT. Amino acid sequence: CASSGQRNTEVFF. The full variable domain, with the rest looked up from reference TRBV7-2 and TRBJ1-1, is GAGVSQSPSNKVTEKGKDVELRCDPISGHTALYWYRQSLGQGLEFLIYFQGNSAPDKSGLPSDRFSAERTGGSVSTLTIQRTQQEDSAVYLCASSGQRNTEVFFGQGTRLTVV.

This clonotype was observed at least ten times. The V call is TRBV10-3, the J call TRBJ2-3, with 8 bases identical to TRBD1. Per germline, CDR1 ENHRY and CDR2 SYGVKD. J lost 0 bases, V lost 7 bases, and 3 bases had no gene match. CDR3 length equals 14 residues. The CDR3 sequence is CAINQGASTDTQYF. The CDR3 DNA is TGTGCCATCAACCAGGGGGCTAGCACAGATACGCAGTATTTT.

In this sample, this clonotype turned up many times. V and J are TRBV20-1 and TRBJ1-5; 9 positions match TRBD1. The V segment lost 6 bases and the J segment 3 bases; nucleotides outside the gene matches: 6. This CDR3 has 14 residues. Germline assignment: CDR1 DFQATT and CDR2 SNEGSKA (reference sequence). The CDR3 nucleotides are TGCAGTGCGGGATGGACAGGGGCCAATCAGCCCCAGCATTTT. Translating gives CSAGWTGANQPQHF.

V and J are TRBV20-1 and TRBJ2-6; D remains ambiguous. Germline V gives CDR1 DFQATT, CDR2 SNEGSKA (reference sequence). V lost 0 bases and J lost 2, with 8 bases in between. The CDR3 totals 15 residues. CDR3 residues: CSARDQTAGANVLTF. CDR3 nucleotide sequence: TGCAGTGCTAGAGATCAAACAGCTGGGGCCAACGTCCTGACTTTC.

Only a few counts were recorded for this clonotype. This sequence joins TRBV19 and TRBJ1-2; D is possibly TRBD1 (5 bases). Germline CDR1 and CDR2: LNHDA and SQIVND (reference sequence). Trimming stripped 0 bases from V and 7 bases from J, with 15 bases between. The CDR3 runs to 15 residues. The CDR3 protein is CASSIDSTQVAGYTF. In DNA form, the CDR3 reads TGTGCCAGTAGTATAGACTCTACACAGGTGGCTGGCTACACCTTC.

This clonotype was picked up many times. The chain carries TRBV6-5 and TRBJ2-7; D may be TRBD2 (7 bases). CDR1 is MNHEY and CDR2 is SVGAGI in the germline V gene. This CDR3 contains 14 residues. Trimming removed 2 bases at V and 6 bases at J, with 14 bases between. The DNA for the CDR3 is TGTGCCAGCAGTTACATGGGGGGGGCCCCCGAGCAGTACTTC. This codes for CASSYMGGAPEQYF.

This chain joins TRBV7-9 and TRBJ2-5; TRBD1 aligns across 7 bases. CDR1 and CDR2 (germline): SEHNR, FQNEAQ (reference sequence). V shed 6 bases and J 5 bases; nucleotides not matched to a gene: 9. The CDR3 is 14 amino acids. As DNA, the CDR3 is TGTGCCAGCAGAATCGGAACAGGGGCGGAGACCCAGTACTTC. It specifies CASRIGTGAETQYF.

The chain is built from TRBV4-2 and TRBJ2-3; 7 bases are shared with TRBD2. The J segment lost 14 bases and the V segment lost 0 bases, leaving 8 bases of the junction unmatched. CDR3 length: 13 residues. CDR1 and CDR2 (germline): LGHNA, YNFKEQ. As DNA, the CDR3 is TGTGCCAGCAGCCAAGATCCCGGACTAGGCCTGTATTTT. Its protein product is CASSQDPGLGLYF.

Concerning this clonotype: A much larger clone differs from this one at a single base, so this may be a read error. This chain uses TRBV20-1 with TRBJ2-5, with D perhaps matching TRBD2 (7 bases). The V gene lost 5 bases and the J gene lost 1 base, with 11 bases spanning the gap. Germline V lookup: CDR1 DFQATT, CDR2 SNEGSKA (reference sequence). CDR3 size: 13 residues. This CDR3 reads CSACRGAQETQYF. The CDR3 nucleotides are TGCAGTGCTTGCCGGGGGGCCCAAGAGACCCAGTACTTC.

This clonotype was recorded many times. The chain uses TRBV27 and TRBJ2-1; no clear D. The germline gives CDR1 MNHEY, CDR2 SMNVEV (reference sequence). Trimming removed 2 bases from V and 5 bases from J, with 7 bases in between. This CDR3 region has 13 residues. In DNA form, the CDR3 reads TGTGCCAGCAGTTTAGCGGTCAACAATGAGCAGTTCTTC. Protein product: CASSLAVNNEQFF.

On this clonotype: Just one base apart from a much larger clone, this may be a read error. The gene calls are TRBV5-1 and TRBJ1-2; D is uncertain. In germline, CDR1 is SGHRS, CDR2 YFSETQ. This CDR3 region has 14 residues. V was cut by 4 bases and J by 5 bases, with 15 bases left in between. This CDR3 reads CASSIDHPGYGYTF. The CDR3 nucleotides read TGCGCCAGCAGCATCGACCACCCCGGGTATGGCTACACCTTC.